Below are 11 T cell receptor beta chains sequenced from a single sample in a study of T cell changes during pregnancy in multiple sclerosis. TCRdb's copy holds only in-frame clones and misses some; the assay was immunoSEQ multiplex PCR. The sample yields fewer than 75,000 clones, approximately 90% seen once. Sequenced material: peripheral blood, taken after pregnancy. The origin of the receptors is a female donor in good health, enrolled as a control in a pregnancy study.

The chain employs TRBV4-2 and TRBJ1-4; D might be TRBD1 (6 bases). Between the trimmed V and J ends, which lost 0 bases and 5 bases, there was a span of 16 bases. The CDR3 has 17 amino acids. The V gene's germline CDR1 is LGHNA and CDR2 YNFKEQ. CDR3 sequence reads: CASSQEGGGSGNEKLFF. CDR3 sequence (DNA): TGTGCCAGCAGCCAAGAAGGGGGGGGGAGCGGGAATGAAAAACTGTTTTTT.

This chain uses TRBV7-9 with TRBJ2-7; 10 bases are a match to TRBD1. V shed 5 bases and J 6 bases; nucleotides not matched to a gene: 7. This CDR3 is 14 amino acids long. Germline values: CDR1 SEHNR, CDR2 FQNEAQ (reference sequence). The CDR3 nucleotides read TGTGCCAGCAGCCGCGGGACAGGGGTGGTCGAGCAGTACTTC. Its translation is CASSRGTGVVEQYF. The whole variable domain, remainder taken from reference TRBV7-9 and TRBJ2-7, is DTGVSQNPRHKITKRGQNVTFRCDPISEHNRLYWYRQTLGQGPEFLTYFQNEAQLEKSRLLSDRFSAERPKGSFSTLEIQRTEQGDSAMYLCASSRGTGVVEQYFGPGTRLTVT.

The V gene is TRBV29-1, the J gene TRBJ1-3; D possibly corresponds to TRBD1 (5 bases). Per germline, CDR1 SQVTM and CDR2 ANQGSEA. CDR3 length: 11 amino acids. V lost 7 bases and J 4 bases, leaving 8 bases between the germline ends. Here the CDR3 DNA reads TGCAGCGCAGGGTTCGGAAACACCATATATTTT. Its translation is CSAGFGNTIYF. Looking up the rest from reference TRBV29-1 and TRBJ1-3 gives the full variable domain: SAVISQKPSRDICQRGTSLTIQCQVDSQVTMMFWYRQQPGQSLTLIATANQGSEATYESGFVIDKFPISRPNLTFSTLTVSNMSPEDSSIYLCSAGFGNTIYFGEGSWLTVV.

This sequence joins TRBV7-9 and TRBJ2-7, with 10 bases identical to TRBD1. The V segment lost 4 bases and the J segment 5 bases; nucleotides outside the gene matches: 5. This CDR3 is 14 amino acids long. Germline lookup yields CDR1 SEHNR and CDR2 FQNEAQ (reference sequence). The CDR3 DNA reads TGTGCCAGCAGCTCCCGGGACAGGGGCCACGAGCAGTACTTC. Its translation: CASSSRDRGHEQYF.

The chain carries TRBV6-1 and TRBJ1-2; TRBD1 might be the D (5 bases). Germline loops: CDR1 MNHNS, CDR2 SASEGT. The V gene lost 4 bases and the J gene lost 4 bases, with 19 bases spanning the gap. CDR3 length: 16 amino acids. DNA for the CDR3: TGTGCCAGCAGTGTTTTCCATGTCTGGACACCCTATGGCTACACCTTC. Amino acid sequence: CASSVFHVWTPYGYTF.

The chain has TRBV7-8 and TRBJ2-5; D not resolved. CDR3 length equals 15 residues. The V gene's germline CDR1 is SGHVS and CDR2 FQNEAQ. V lost 1 base to trimming and J lost 13 bases, with 22 bases between them. The DNA for the CDR3 is TGTGCCAGCAGCTTAGGCGGTAGCTTAAGATGGCAACTGTACTTC. Protein sequence: CASSLGGSLRWQLYF.

The V and J genes are TRBV4-1 and TRBJ2-7; 11 bases are a match to TRBD1. CDR1 and CDR2 (germline): MGHRA, YSYEKL. With 1 base clipped from V and 3 bases from J, the junction kept 5 bases outside the gene matches. CDR3 size: 16 residues. The CDR3 region is CASSQAGQGGLYEQYF. The CDR3, as DNA: TGCGCCAGCAGCCAAGCGGGACAGGGGGGTCTCTACGAGCAGTACTTC.

The chain joins TRBV4-1 to TRBJ2-3; D may be TRBD1 (5 bases). This CDR3 spans 15 amino acids. Per germline, CDR1 MGHRA and CDR2 YSYEKL. The V and J ends lost 1 base and 6 bases respectively, with 14 bases between them. CDR3 nucleotides: TGCGCCAGCAGCCAAGGCCATGGGGCGGCGGATACGCAGTATTTT. It codes for CASSQGHGAADTQYF.

The V call is TRBV10-3, the J call TRBJ1-1; no firm D call. Trimming removed 4 bases at V and 0 bases at J, with 15 bases between. The CDR3 has 16 amino acids. Germline CDR1 and CDR2: ENHRY and SYGVKD. For the CDR3, the DNA is TGTGCCATCAGTGTCTCGCGGGGAGATATGAACACTGAAGCTTTCTTT. Translating it yields CAISVSRGDMNTEAFF.

V gene TRBV18 combines with J gene TRBJ2-4; 11 nucleotides align to TRBD1. Germline V gene lookup returns CDR1 KGHSH and CDR2 LQKENI. Losses at the gene ends were 8 bases for V and 7 bases for J; bases not matched to a gene: 7. CDR3 length: 14 amino acids. The CDR3, as DNA: TGTGCCAGCGCCCGGGACAGGGGGTCTAACATTCAGTACTTC. This codes for CASARDRGSNIQYF. The full variable domain, its missing parts supplied by reference TRBV18 and TRBJ2-4, is NAGVMQNPRHLVRRRGQEARLRCSPMKGHSHVYWYRQLPEEGLKFMVYLQKENIIDESGMPKERFSAEFPKEGPSILRIQQVVRGDSAAYFCASARDRGSNIQYFGAGTRLSVL.

This chain uses TRBV7-9 with TRBJ1-4, with D unclear. CDR3 length: 15 residues. Germline CDR1 is SEHNR and CDR2 is FQNEAQ (reference sequence). V dropped 1 base and J dropped 4 bases, with 10 bases sitting between them. CDR3: CASSLVVGVNEKLFF. The CDR3 DNA follows: TGTGCCAGCAGCTTAGTGGTAGGAGTTAATGAAAAACTGTTTTTT.